This entry is about one TCR beta chain. As yet, its antigen is unknown. Germline V gene data show CDR1 as MDHEN and CDR2 as SYDVKM. The CDR3 covers 12 residues. Trimming left V 5 bases short and J 3 bases short, with 8 bases between. Regarding time point: pre-sensitization, week 0. Noted treatment: therapeutic diphenylcyclopropenone sensitization with weekly scalp DPC. Alopecia patients between 18 and 70 years old and suitable for DPC were used as donors. This record comes from a study of human T cells and chemical hapten exposure. Across the study: The study enrolled mostly female patients with alopecia areata, totalis or universalis.

Study results and limitations: There were significantly more large CDR3 similarity clusters among expanded TCRs than among controls.

How the authors handled the data: From about 20,000 to 690,000 TCRs were found per sample, with a median of approximately 96,000. TCRdb analysed the RACE reads with MiXCR anew, one entry per CDR3 protein. V and J calls and clone size were set by TCRdb, not the authors. The data show 150,000 to 200,000 distinct CDR3 sequences, roughly 30% seen once. This specimen consisted of whole blood, obtained in connection with sensitization to the hapten diphenylcyclopropenone (DPC). The chain joins TRBV28 to TRBJ2-7; D unclear. This TCR was sampled from a woman aged 30 to 39 with alopecia areata. Some clones in this sample may be carry-over from other donors' samples. In DNA form, the CDR3 reads TGTGCCAGCAGTCTTCAGGACTACGAGCAGTACTTC. Its translation is CASSLQDYEQYF.